The 6 T cell receptor beta chains listed next were all sequenced from one sample in a study of blood T cell repertoires in COVID-19. Libraries were prepared by immunoSEQ multiplex PCR; TCRdb keeps only in-frame clonotypes and omits some of them. The data contain approximately 70,000 clones, 80% to 85% of them seen just once; the ten biggest clones take up roughly a tenth. Material: peripheral blood. These receptors all come from a woman older than 75 with acute or convalescent COVID-19.

The chain uses TRBV9 and TRBJ2-3, with TRBD2 as a possible D gene (7 bases). CDR1 SGDLS and CDR2 YYNGEE come from the germline V gene. The ends were cut back, 5 bases at V and 4 bases at J, with 17 bases in the middle. The CDR3 has 15 residues. CDR3 protein: CASSPPGGGADTQYF. CDR3 in DNA: TGTGCCAGCAGTCCCCCGGGGGGCGGTGCAGATACGCAGTATTTT.

CDR3 sequence reads: CASSFRLAGAEETQYF. CDR3 coding DNA: TGCGCCAGCAGCTTTCGGCTAGCGGGTGCTGAAGAGACCCAGTACTTC. The chain has TRBV5-1 and TRBJ2-5; 8 bases are a match to TRBD2. This CDR3 is 16 amino acids long. Germline loops: CDR1 SGHRS, CDR2 YFSETQ. The V segment lost 2 bases and the J segment 3 bases; nucleotides outside the gene matches: 9.

This clone has only one observation. This chain links TRBV6-1 with TRBJ1-2; unclear D gene. Per germline, CDR1 MNHNS and CDR2 SASEGT. With 3 bases removed from V and 4 bases from J, the gap between germline ends came to 12 bases. This CDR3 is built from 14 residues. CDR3 in DNA: TGTGCCAGCAGTGAGATAAGTGTGAGCTATGGCTACACCTTC. Protein: CASSEISVSYGYTF.

Turning to this clone: This same CDR3 is encoded by further DNA sequences in the sample. The chain recombines TRBV5-1 with TRBJ2-5; 8 bases fit TRBD1. Trimming cost V 3 bases and J 1 base; bases outside gene matches: 5. This CDR3 region has 15 residues. Germline V gene sequence: CDR1 SGHRS, CDR2 YFSETQ. The CDR3 DNA reads TGCGCCAGCAGCTCCGCCGGGACAGGCCAAGAGACCCAGTACTTC. As protein: CASSSAGTGQETQYF. Full variable domain (missing parts from reference TRBV5-1 and TRBJ2-5): KAGVTQTPRYLIKTRGQQVTLSCSPISGHRSVSWYQQTPGQGLQFLFEYFSETQRNKGNFPGRFSGRQFSNSRSEMNVSTLELGDSALYLCASSSAGTGQETQYFGPGTRLLVL.

CDR3 nucleotide sequence: TGTGCCAGCACCATGAACACTGAAGCTTTCTTT. Protein sequence: CASTMNTEAFF. The V call is TRBV2, the J call TRBJ1-1; no clear D. Germline CDR1 reads SNHLY; CDR2 reads FYNNEI. CDR3 size: 11 residues. The V end lost 7 bases, the J end lost 0 bases, and 3 bases lay between the germline ends.

This clone appeared once. This chain uses TRBV10-3 with TRBJ2-1; 12 bases are shared with TRBD1. After removal of 8 bases from V and 4 bases from J, the junction contained 6 bases not matched to a gene. The CDR3 spans 15 residues. From germline, CDR1 is ENHRY and CDR2 SYGVKD. The CDR3 nucleotides read TGTGCCATCTCTCCGGGACAGGGGGCATACAATGAGCAGTTCTTC. Its protein is CAISPGQGAYNEQFF.